A single sample gave rise to the 9 T cell receptor beta chains below, sequenced in a study of T-cell memory formation after mild COVID-19. TCRdb reprocessed the 5' RACE reads via MiXCR and lists one record per CDR3 protein. The sample includes under 50,000 distinct CDR3 sequences, roughly 9.8% of them seen just once. Material for sequencing was PBMCs or a T cell subset sorted from them (not recorded which). These receptors originate from an adult woman who had mild COVID-19 (a few samples of this study predate the infection). Cell type and time point are not known.

This clonotype was observed many times. This chain joins TRBV12-1 and TRBJ2-4; the D segment call TRBD2 is taken from the table without a DNA check. TRBV12-1 is an annotated pseudogene. The CDR3 extends over 16 amino acids. CDR3 nucleotides: TGTGCCAGCAGTCCAACCGGGGGGGCCGACAAAAACATTCAGTACTTC. Protein sequence: CASSPTGGADKNIQYF.

The table lists this clonotype with many counts. This sequence joins TRBV5-1 and TRBJ2-5; 9 nucleotides match TRBD1. Per germline, CDR1 SGHRS and CDR2 YFSETQ. The CDR3 loop spans 15 amino acids. Unmatched junction bases numbered 7, after V lost 2 bases and J lost 5 bases. The CDR3 DNA reads as TGCGCCAGCAGCTTACAGGGGGCGGTGTATGAGACCCAGTACTTC. Its translation: CASSLQGAVYETQYF.

This clonotype was observed a few times. The chain employs TRBV18 and TRBJ2-1; 7 bases are a match to TRBD2. The CDR3 extends over 15 amino acids. The germline V gene has CDR1 KGHSH and CDR2 LQKENI. V shed 3 bases and J 4 bases; nucleotides not matched to a gene: 6. In DNA, the CDR3 is TGTGCCAGCTCACCGATGAGCGGGGATTACAATGAGCAGTTCTTC. This gives the protein CASSPMSGDYNEQFF.

Judged by abundance, this clonotype is medium-sized. The CDR3 protein is CASTTTGGSLLLTNEQFF. As DNA, the CDR3 is TGTGCCAGCACCACTACCGGGGGGTCCCTTCTGCTTACCAATGAGCAGTTCTTC. The chain employs TRBV27 and TRBJ2-1, with 7 bases identical to TRBD2. Germline V gene data show CDR1 as MNHEY and CDR2 as SMNVEV (reference sequence). The CDR3 totals 18 residues. Trimming took 7 bases from V and 6 from J; bases not matched to a gene: 21.

The gene calls are TRBV20-1 and TRBJ1-1, with D unclear. The CDR3 consists of 14 residues. The ends were cut back, 1 base at V and 4 bases at J, with 13 bases in the middle. The germline V gene encodes CDR1 DFQATT and CDR2 SNEGSKA (reference sequence). The CDR3 nucleotides are TGCAGTGCTAGAGCTGGGAGAGTTAGCACTGAAGCTTTCTTT. This sequence encodes CSARAGRVSTEAFF.

This rearrangement joins TRBV5-1 to TRBJ2-1, with D perhaps assigned TRBD1 or TRBD2 (5 bases each). CDR3 size: 19 residues. The germline V gene has CDR1 SGHRS and CDR2 YFSETQ. Trimming took 4 bases from V and 0 from J, leaving 23 bases between them. CDR3 sequence reads: CASSGIPGTDTSSYNEQFF. As DNA, the CDR3 is TGCGCCAGCAGCGGCATCCCTGGGACGGACACTAGCTCCTACAATGAGCAGTTCTTC.

The chain carries TRBV30 and TRBJ2-5; no firm D call. Germline CDR1 and CDR2: GTSNPN and SVGIG (reference sequence). V was clipped by 0 bases and J by 2 bases, with 7 bases between them. The CDR3 runs to 13 residues. CDR3 sequence reads: CAWSVGWQETQYF. CDR3 bases: TGTGCCTGGAGTGTAGGCTGGCAAGAGACCCAGTACTTC.

The chain combines TRBV4-2 with TRBJ2-3; 11 nucleotides agree with TRBD2. CDR3 length: 16 amino acids. Germline V gives CDR1 LGHNA, CDR2 YNFKEQ. After removal of 0 bases from V and 1 base from J, the junction contained 0 bases not matched to a gene. The CDR3 sequence: CASSQELAGGTDTQYF. The CDR3 bases are TGTGCCAGCAGCCAAGAACTAGCGGGGGGCACAGATACGCAGTATTTT.

V gene TRBV6-5 combines with J gene TRBJ1-4, with TRBD1 matching over 7 bases. Trimming at V came to 6 bases and at J to 7 bases, leaving 5 bases not matched to a gene. This CDR3 has 13 residues. The germline V gene has CDR1 MNHEY and CDR2 SVGAGI. The chain's CDR3 is CASSSGTVEKLFF. The CDR3, as DNA: TGTGCCAGCAGCTCAGGGACAGTTGAAAAACTGTTTTTT.